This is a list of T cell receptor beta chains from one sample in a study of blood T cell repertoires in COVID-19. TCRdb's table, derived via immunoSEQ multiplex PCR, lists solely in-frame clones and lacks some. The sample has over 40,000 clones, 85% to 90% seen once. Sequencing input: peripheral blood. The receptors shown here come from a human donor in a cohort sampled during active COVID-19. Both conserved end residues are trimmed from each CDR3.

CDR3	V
ASSFQGAGEQY	TRBV12-3/TRBV12-4
ATSDDRQTDQPQH	TRBV24-1
ASSARQAATDTQY	TRBV9
ASSSWSGGAPNEQF	TRBV7-2
ASSYPSGGSGLGAGELF	TRBV2
ASSPGEVGYT	TRBV6-5
ASSSPGTGLSREQY	TRBV5-1
ASRLLRGEPGNTIY	TRBV19
SVFSGHEQF	TRBV29-1
ASRDLPNTGELF	TRBV7-3
ASSQPRGADTQY	TRBV14
ATLHGTGSREQY	TRBV28
ASRGTVPNEKLF	TRBV2
ASSKPGQLNEKLF	TRBV21-1
ASSPEEVGNEQF	TRBV18
ASSFGGAGGNEQF	TRBV11-3
ASGNSYEQY	TRBV6-5
ASSAQSGDDSPLH	TRBV14
ASTASGSRSTGELF	TRBV2
ASSLGQALNTEAF	TRBV5-1
ASSISQSPIRF	TRBV19
ATSRGMTGYSHGYT	TRBV15
ATSDSGTPNYGYT	TRBV24-1
ASSFLATGSEAF	TRBV7-9
ASSPLAGRDTDTQY	TRBV10-1
ASSLGTSGIEVTDTQY	TRBV11-3
ASSLTSGRGDEQF	TRBV7-7
ASSLGFRRGRGELF	TRBV7-2
ASSIGQVGTQY	TRBV19
ASSIDQAGDYNEQF	TRBV19
ASSTQTLGANVLT	TRBV7-3
ASSLGTGENTEAF	TRBV5-4
ASSARGDQALGANVLT	TRBV6-1
ASSQGGRRNNEQF	TRBV4-3
ASRHASGHNEQF	TRBV5-1
ASSAWTGRNTEAF	TRBV6-6
ATSAPGGTEAF	TRBV24-1
ASSYSAGGASNEQF	TRBV6-5
ASSLTWRPSTDTQY	TRBV19
ASSYSNRVRSPLH	TRBV6-5
ASSYSGHLNTEAF	TRBV6-5
ASSLYSGSYNEQF	TRBV5-6
AWSVGASYNEQF	TRBV30
ASNRQGTQETQY	TRBV6-5
ASSLGGLAGRNEQF	TRBV7-2
ASSNARTSGTSDTQY	TRBV19
ASSLGTSRSNEQF	TRBV7-2
ASSPLAGGPGEQF	TRBV7-3
ASSLSGRTAETQY	TRBV5-4
ASSPLDRGAGQPQH	TRBV27
ASSSQPGTGGNEQY	TRBV7-3
ASSPGGAGNQPQH	TRBV18